These 28 T cell receptor beta chains were all obtained from the same sample, sequenced in a study of CD8+CD57+ T cells in acquired aplastic anemia. Genomic DNA provided the template from which TCR beta VDJ and CDR3 profiles were obtained. MiXCR was run by TCRdb on the reads, yielding one entry per CDR3 protein. The data show 100,000 to 150,000 distinct CDR3 sequences, about 48% seen once. Input material: sorted CD4+, CD8+, or CD8+CD57+ T cells (not recorded which) from PBMCs. The source of these receptors is a human donor in good health, serving as a control.

The V call is TRBV19, the J call TRBJ2-1, with 11 nucleotides matching TRBD1. V trimming: 3 bases; J trimming: 5 bases; junction bases outside the gene matches: 3. Germline V gene sequence: CDR1 LNHDA, CDR2 SQIVND (reference sequence). The CDR3 spans 15 residues. CDR3 nucleotide sequence: TGTGCCAGTAGTATCGGGACAGGGGGAAACAATGAGCAGTTCTTC. It yields the protein CASSIGTGGNNEQFF.

The V gene is TRBV9, the J gene TRBJ2-3; 14 bases match TRBD2. This CDR3 comprises 16 residues. Trimming cost V 4 bases and J 3 bases; bases outside gene matches: 4. CDR1 and CDR2 from the germline V gene are SGDLS and YYNGEE. This CDR3 reads CASSLRTSGGTDTQYF. The CDR3 region has the DNA TGTGCCAGCAGCCTCAGGACTAGCGGGGGGACAGATACGCAGTATTTT.

This sequence joins TRBV12-3 or TRBV12-4 and TRBJ1-1, with D unclear. The CDR3 is 15 residues long. The V end was cut by 7 bases, the J end by 6 bases, with 21 bases between. In nucleotides, the CDR3 is TGTGCCAGCACCATGAGTTTGAAGGGCGCGTCTGAAGCTTTCTTT. It specifies CASTMSLKGASEAFF.

This clonotype was recorded only once. The chain employs TRBV29-1 and TRBJ2-1; 12 bases fit TRBD2. Germline CDR1 SQVTM, CDR2 ANQGSEA. This CDR3 is built from 16 residues. The junction had 13 bases not matched to a gene; V was cut back by 5 bases and J by 8 bases. The chain's CDR3 is CSVTLGLAGGRDEQFF. For the CDR3, the DNA is TGCAGCGTTACATTGGGGCTAGCGGGGGGGCGGGATGAGCAGTTCTTC.

This clonotype occurred many times. The chain uses TRBV6-5 and TRBJ1-2; 8 nucleotides line up with TRBD1. This CDR3 has 15 amino acids. Germline CDR1 is MNHEY and CDR2 is SVGAGI. V lost 2 bases, J lost 7 bases, and 9 bases stayed unmatched. The CDR3 DNA follows: TGTGCCAGCAGTTACGCGGCACAGGGGGTCTCTGGCTACACCTTC. It yields the protein CASSYAAQGVSGYTF.

This sequence joins TRBV4-1 and TRBJ1-5; 7 bases agree with TRBD1. Germline V gene data show CDR1 as MGHRA and CDR2 as YSYEKL. The CDR3 totals 15 residues. V shed 1 base and J 4 bases; nucleotides not matched to a gene: 4. CDR3 sequence reads: CASSQVRDRNQPQHF. The CDR3 DNA is TGCGCCAGCAGCCAAGTACGGGACAGAAATCAGCCCCAGCATTTT.

The rearrangement links TRBV6-5 to TRBJ1-1; D unresolved. This CDR3 comprises 14 residues. Germline values: CDR1 MNHEY, CDR2 SVGAGI. V was clipped by 0 bases and J by 6 bases, with 11 bases between them. CDR3 in DNA: TGTGCCAGCAGTTACTCGAGTATAGTGCCTGAAGCTTTCTTT. Protein sequence: CASSYSSIVPEAFF.

V is TRBV27 and J is TRBJ1-6, with 9 positions matching TRBD1. Germline-derived CDR1 and CDR2 are MNHEY and SMNVEV (reference sequence). CDR3 length: 13 residues. Trimming at V came to 6 bases and at J to 17 bases, leaving 11 bases not matched to a gene. DNA for the CDR3: TGTGCCAGCAGGTCTACAGGGGGCCTAAACATCCACTTT. Amino acid sequence: CASRSTGGLNIHF.

This clonotype was counted only a few times. CDR3 nucleotide sequence: TGTGCTAGTGGTTTTGATCGGGGGGGTCTGTACAATGAGCAGTTCTTC. This translates into CASGFDRGGLYNEQFF. The genes are TRBV12-5 and TRBJ2-1, with 8 bases aligning to TRBD2. The junction had 8 bases not matched to a gene; V was cut back by 3 bases and J by 4 bases. The CDR3 covers 16 residues. Germline assignment: CDR1 LGHNT and CDR2 FRNRAP. The full variable domain, rest sourced from reference TRBV12-5 and TRBJ2-1, is DARVTQTPRHKVTEMGQEVTMRCQPILGHNTVFWYRQTMMQGLELLAYFRNRAPLDDSGMPKDRFSAEMPDATLATLKIQPSEPRDSAVYFCASGFDRGGLYNEQFFGPGTRLTVL.

This clonotype has at least ten counts. V is TRBV10-3 and J is TRBJ2-4; 7 nucleotides match TRBD1. The CDR3 runs 13 residues. Losses at the gene ends were 6 bases for V and 3 bases for J; bases not matched to a gene: 2. Germline-derived CDR1 and CDR2 are ENHRY and SYGVKD. The CDR3: CAISTGDKNIQYF. CDR3 in DNA: TGTGCCATCAGCACAGGGGACAAAAACATTCAGTACTTC.

The table lists this clonotype with many counts. The chain uses TRBV3-1 and TRBJ2-1, with a weak D call TRBD1 (6 bases). V was shortened by 3 bases and J by 8 bases, with 11 bases between the two germline ends. Germline assignment: CDR1 LGHDT and CDR2 YNNKEL (reference sequence). This CDR3 spans 13 amino acids. CDR3 sequence: CASSQDRRHEQFF. In DNA, the CDR3 is TGTGCCAGCAGCCAGGACAGACGCCATGAGCAGTTCTTC.

The gene calls are TRBV20-1 and TRBJ2-5; 9 nucleotides match TRBD2. The CDR3 covers 16 residues. Germline loops: CDR1 DFQATT, CDR2 SNEGSKA (reference sequence). Germline trimming cut 1 base from V and 1 base from J; bases unmatched to any gene: 7. The CDR3 DNA reads TGCAGTGCTAGAGCTCCATTAGCGGGAGTCCAAGAGACCCAGTACTTC. The encoded protein is CSARAPLAGVQETQYF.

The V call is TRBV6-9, the J call TRBJ1-5; perhaps TRBD1 as D (5 bases). The CDR3 loop spans 21 amino acids. V was clipped by 2 bases and J by 2 bases, with 28 bases between them. CDR1 and CDR2 from the germline V gene are MNHGY and SVAAGI. The CDR3 reads CASSYRAGQSGGTVGNQPQHF. The CDR3 region has the DNA TGTGCCAGCAGTTATCGCGCAGGGCAAAGTGGGGGAACTGTTGGCAATCAGCCCCAGCATTTT.

This clonotype came up once. The chain links TRBV25-1 to TRBJ1-3; D is unresolved. The germline V gene encodes CDR1 MGHDK and CDR2 SYGVNS. V was clipped by 3 bases and J by 8 bases, with 2 bases between them. The length of the CDR3 is 10 residues. The CDR3 loop reads CASSDHTIYF. The CDR3 coding sequence is TGTGCCAGCAGTGACCACACCATATATTTT.

CDR3 amino acids: CATSDDTGELFF. The CDR3 nucleotides read TGTGCCACCAGTGATGACACCGGGGAGCTGTTTTTT. The chain joins TRBV24-1 to TRBJ2-2; D is undetermined. This CDR3 spans 12 amino acids. The V gene lost 3 bases and the J gene lost 3 bases, with 1 base spanning the gap. Germline CDR1 reads KGHDR; CDR2 reads SFDVKD.

In this sample, this clonotype turned up a few times. No conserved phenylalanine or tryptophan ends this CDR3, so it is likely a read error. CDR3 loop: CASGRERGRKLFL. DNA of the CDR3: TGTGCCAGCGGTAGGGAGAGGGGACGAAAACTGTTTCTT. The rearrangement links TRBV3-1 to TRBJ1-4, with D perhaps TRBD1 (5 bases). The CDR3 is made up of 13 amino acids. The V and J ends lost 8 bases and 10 bases respectively, with 17 bases between them. Germline V gene sequence: CDR1 LGHDT, CDR2 YNNKEL (reference sequence).

This clonotype was picked up many times. J is TRBJ1-4 and V is TRBV20-1; no reliable D call. Trimming pared 6 bases from V and 8 bases from J, leaving 19 bases between. Germline-derived CDR1 and CDR2 are DFQATT and SNEGSKA (reference sequence). The CDR3 spans 14 residues. The CDR3 nucleotides are TGCAGTGCAGCCCCCGTCCGAGGGAGGGAAAAACTGTTTTTT. This encodes CSAAPVRGREKLFF.

This clonotype came up many times. For the CDR3, the DNA is TGTGCCAGCAGCCCCCGGACAGGCCACTCTGGAAACACCATATATTTT. Its translation is CASSPRTGHSGNTIYF. The chain has TRBV5-6 and TRBJ1-3, with TRBD1 matching 7 bases. CDR3 length: 16 residues. V lost 4 bases, J lost 0 bases, and 7 bases stayed unmatched. The germline gives CDR1 SGHDT, CDR2 YYEEEE.

The V and J genes are TRBV7-9 and TRBJ2-1; 7 positions match TRBD2. The CDR3 contains 12 residues. The germline CDR1 and CDR2 sequences are SEHNR and FQNEAQ (reference sequence). The junction had 2 bases not matched to a gene; V was cut back by 4 bases and J by 8 bases. In DNA, the CDR3 is TGTGCCAGCAGCTCACTAGCGTATGAGCAGTTCTTC. This codes for CASSSLAYEQFF.

This clonotype showed up many times. The gene calls are TRBV6-1 and TRBJ1-6; TRBD1 matches 7 bases. V was clipped by 6 bases and J by 3 bases; unmatched bases: 2. CDR1 and CDR2 from the germline V gene are MNHNS and SASEGT. The CDR3 consists of 14 residues. CDR3 loop: CASRGDSYNSPLHF. For the CDR3, the DNA is TGTGCCAGCAGGGGGGACAGCTATAATTCACCCCTCCACTTT.

The chain is built from TRBV18 and TRBJ2-2; 9 bases are shared with TRBD2. The CDR3 loop spans 18 amino acids. V trimming: 0 bases; J trimming: 0 bases; junction bases outside the gene matches: 5. Germline CDR1 reads KGHSH; CDR2 reads LQKENI. The CDR3 nucleotides read TGTGCCAGCTCACCACCCGGGCTAGCGGGGACGAACACCGGGGAGCTGTTTTTT. Translated: CASSPPGLAGTNTGELFF.

This clonotype showed up just a few times. The V call is TRBV7-3, the J call TRBJ2-2; unclear D gene. The CDR3 runs 11 residues. Germline V gives CDR1 SGHTA, CDR2 FQGTGA. V lost 4 bases and J lost 4, with 1 base in between. The CDR3 region is CASSSTGELFF. CDR3 sequence (DNA): TGTGCCAGCAGCTCCACCGGGGAGCTGTTTTTT.

The V call is TRBV7-9, the J call TRBJ2-7; D is possibly TRBD1 (6 bases). The DNA end is a closer match to TRBJ2-1, so the J assignment may be wrong. Germline CDR1 and CDR2: SEHNR and FQNEAQ (reference sequence). The length of the CDR3 is 15 residues. The CDR3 protein is CASSPAGTPYNEQFF. CDR3 DNA: TGTGCCAGCAGCCCCGCCGGGACACCCTACAATGAGCAGTTCTTC.

This clonotype appeared many times. V and J are TRBV4-3 and TRBJ1-1; D not resolved. The CDR3 totals 13 residues. Germline V lookup: CDR1 LGHNA, CDR2 YSLEER. V lost 2 bases, J lost 1 base, and 5 bases lay in between. The CDR3: CASSQLSNTEAFF. CDR3 DNA sequence: TGCGCCAGCAGCCAACTCTCGAACACTGAAGCTTTCTTT.

In its sample, this clonotype was seen many times. The rearrangement uses TRBV20-1 and TRBJ2-7, with D uncertain. The CDR3 runs to 11 residues. Germline values: CDR1 DFQATT, CDR2 SNEGSKA (reference sequence). Trimming shortened V by 3 bases and J by 3 bases, and 6 bases separated the two germline ends. The CDR3 sequence: CSARHGYEQYF. The CDR3 DNA sequence: TGCAGTGCTAGGCACGGCTACGAGCAGTACTTC.

A few counts support this clonotype. V usage is TRBV2 and J usage is TRBJ1-1, with D perhaps matching TRBD1 (6 bases). Germline CDR1 and CDR2: SNHLY and FYNNEI. This CDR3 has 14 residues. The V and J ends lost 6 bases and 5 bases respectively, with 16 bases between them. The CDR3 DNA sequence: TGTGCCAGCAGAGAGAGGGGGATCGGGACTGAAGCTTTCTTT. Translating it yields CASRERGIGTEAFF.

The V call is TRBV2, the J call TRBJ1-1, with unresolved D. CDR1 and CDR2 (germline): SNHLY, FYNNEI. Trimming cost V 1 base and J 11 bases, with 23 bases left between them. The length of the CDR3 is 16 residues. CDR3: CASSEGGEPPGTSAFF. CDR3 bases: TGTGCCAGCAGTGAAGGCGGGGAGCCCCCGGGTACTAGCGCTTTCTTT.

This clonotype was detected many times. J is TRBJ1-1 and V is TRBV4-2; tentatively, D is TRBD1 (6 bases). This CDR3 contains 14 residues. The V and J ends lost 2 bases and 7 bases respectively, with 14 bases between them. Germline CDR1 LGHNA, CDR2 YNFKEQ. CDR3 DNA: TGTGCCAGCAGCCAATACCGGGGGGCAAATGAAGCTTTCTTT. Its translation: CASSQYRGANEAFF.